This T cell receptor beta chain is from a study of type 1 regulatory T cells. Study information: T-allo10 is an in vitro-generated, Tr1-enriched CD4 T cell product specific for alloantigen.

On this clonotype: Its antigen is not known.

TCRdb re-analysed the reads in MiXCR, keeping a single row per CDR3 protein. The data contain about 62,000 distinct CDR3 sequences, 62% of them singletons. V gave up 2 bases and J gave up 0 bases, with 9 bases separating them. The CDR3 covers 15 residues. The V gene's germline CDR1 is KGHDR and CDR2 SFDVKD. Specimen: cultured non-Tr1 T cells, either the whole culture or a sorted T cell fraction (not recorded which). This receptor was taken from a human donor in good health. The chain employs TRBV24-1 and TRBJ1-2, with unresolved D. CDR3 protein: CATSDSSLANYGYTF. The CDR3, as DNA: TGTGCCACCAGTGATTCCAGCCTAGCTAACTATGGCTACACCTTC.